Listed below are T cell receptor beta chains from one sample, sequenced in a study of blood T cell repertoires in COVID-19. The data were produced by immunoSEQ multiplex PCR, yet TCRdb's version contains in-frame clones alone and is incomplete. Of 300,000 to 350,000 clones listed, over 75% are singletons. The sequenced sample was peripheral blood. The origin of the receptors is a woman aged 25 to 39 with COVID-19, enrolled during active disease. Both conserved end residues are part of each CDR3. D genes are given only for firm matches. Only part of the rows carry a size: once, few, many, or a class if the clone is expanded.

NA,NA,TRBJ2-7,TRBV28,TGTGCCAGCAGTCCGCCGGGTATTAGCGGCTACGAGCAGTACTTC,CASSPPGISGYEQYF
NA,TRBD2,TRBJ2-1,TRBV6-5,TGTGCCAGCACCTCGACTAGCGGCTTCTACAATGAGCAGTTCTTC,CASTSTSGFYNEQFF
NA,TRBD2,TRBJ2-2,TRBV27,TGTGCCAGCAGTTTGGCGGGAGGGCGGACCGGGGAGCTGTTTTTT,CASSLAGGRTGELFF
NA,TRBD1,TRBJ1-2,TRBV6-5,TGTGCCAGCAGCCTAGACAGGGGGAACTATGGCTACACCTTC,CASSLDRGNYGYTF
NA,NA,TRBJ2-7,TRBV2,TGTGCCAGCAGCCCCACAGGCTACGAGCAGTACTTC,CASSPTGYEQYF
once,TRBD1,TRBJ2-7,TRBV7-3,TGTGCCAGCAGCCTGGGGGGACAGGGAAAGCAGTACTTC,CASSLGGQGKQYF
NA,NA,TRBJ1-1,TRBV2,TGTGCCAGCAGTGTCGAAGGACGGACGGGGATGGGCACTGAAGCTTTCTTT,CASSVEGRTGMGTEAFF
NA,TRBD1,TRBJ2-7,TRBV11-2,TGTGCCAGCAGCCTACAGGGGGAGGCCTCCGAGCAGTACTTC,CASSLQGEASEQYF
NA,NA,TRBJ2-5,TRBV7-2,TGTGCCAGCAGCTTTGGGGGGGAGACCCAGTACTTC,CASSFGGETQYF
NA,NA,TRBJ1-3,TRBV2,TGTGCCAGCACCCTCATCATGGGGGGGCCTGGAAACACCATATATTTT,CASTLIMGGPGNTIYF
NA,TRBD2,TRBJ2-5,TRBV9,TGTGCCAGCAGCGTCGGGACTAGCCAAGAGACCCAGTACTTC,CASSVGTSQETQYF
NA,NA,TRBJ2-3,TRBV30,TGTGCCTGGAGTGTACAGGACATAACGGATACGCAGTATTTT,CAWSVQDITDTQYF
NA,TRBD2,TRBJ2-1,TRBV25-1,TGTGCCAGCAGTGTAGCGGGAGGGAGCAATGAGCAGTTCTTC,CASSVAGGSNEQFF
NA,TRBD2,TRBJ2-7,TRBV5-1,TGCGCCAGCAGCTCGGGGGGTACCACCACATCCTACGAGCAGTACTTC,CASSSGGTTTSYEQYF
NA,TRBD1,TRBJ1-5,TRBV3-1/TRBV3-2,TGTGCCAGCAGCCAAGGTACAGGGGGTCCTTCTAAGTGCAATCAGCCCCAGCATTTT,CASSQGTGGPSKCNQPQHF
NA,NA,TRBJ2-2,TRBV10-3,TGTGCCATCAGGCAGGGGAACACCGGGGAGCTGTTTTTT,CAIRQGNTGELFF
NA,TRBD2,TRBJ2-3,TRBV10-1,TGCGCCAGCTCCAGGGGATCGCGACTAGCGGGGCCCGATACGCAGTATTTT,CASSRGSRLAGPDTQYF
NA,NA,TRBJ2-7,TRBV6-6,TGTGCCAGCAGGCGACAGGAAGGCGAGCAGTACTTC,CASRRQEGEQYF
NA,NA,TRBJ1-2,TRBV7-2,TGTGCCAGCAGCTTGGGTATCGGGGGGGGCTACACCTTC,CASSLGIGGGYTF
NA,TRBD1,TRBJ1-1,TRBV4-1,TGCGCCAGCAGCCAAGATGGACAGGTGAACACTGAAGCTTTCTTT,CASSQDGQVNTEAFF
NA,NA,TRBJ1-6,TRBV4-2,TGTGCCAGCAGCCAAGAGAGTAGTCAGGGGAATTCACCCCTCCACTTT,CASSQESSQGNSPLHF
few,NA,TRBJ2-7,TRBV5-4,TGTGCCAGCAGCTTGAACAGGGCCCCTGTACCTTACGAGCAGTACTTC,CASSLNRAPVPYEQYF
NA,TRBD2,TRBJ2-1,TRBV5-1,TGCGCCAGCAGCTTGGAAGCGGGAGGGAGGGGCGAGCAGTTCTTC,CASSLEAGGRGEQFF
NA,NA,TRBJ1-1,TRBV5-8,TGTGCCAGCAGCTTGGATGTCAGGTGGAACACTGAAGCTTTCTTT,CASSLDVRWNTEAFF
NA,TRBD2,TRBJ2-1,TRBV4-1,TGCGCCAGCAGCCCGACTAGCGGGAGTAGTAGTGAGCAGTTCTTC,CASSPTSGSSSEQFF
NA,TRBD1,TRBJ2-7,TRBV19,TGTGCCAGTAGTATCTCCGGACAGGGGGCCTACGAGCAGTACTTC,CASSISGQGAYEQYF
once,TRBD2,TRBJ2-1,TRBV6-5,TGTGCCAGCAGTTACAGCGGGGGAAGTGAGCAGTTCTTC,CASSYSGGSEQFF
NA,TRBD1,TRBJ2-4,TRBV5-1,TGCGCCAGCAGCTTGTACGACAGGGGCGAAAACATTCAGTACTTC,CASSLYDRGENIQYF
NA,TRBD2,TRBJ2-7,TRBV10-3,TGTGCCATAACCGGGGGGGCAGGTCGGGAGCAGTACTTC,CAITGGAGREQYF
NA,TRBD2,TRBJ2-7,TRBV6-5,TGTGCCAGCAGTCAGGGACTAGCGGGAGCGTACGAGCAGTACTTC,CASSQGLAGAYEQYF
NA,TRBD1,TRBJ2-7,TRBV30,TGTGCCTGGAGCCCCGAGACAGGGGCCCACGAGCAGTACTTC,CAWSPETGAHEQYF
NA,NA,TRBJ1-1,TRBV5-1,TGCGCCAGCAGCCTCGGGGATTTTGGCACTGAAGCTTTCTTT,CASSLGDFGTEAFF
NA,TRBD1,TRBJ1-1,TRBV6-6,TGTGCCAGCAGTTACCCCCGACAGGGTAGGGCTGAAGCTTTCTTT,CASSYPRQGRAEAFF
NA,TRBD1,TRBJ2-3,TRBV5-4,TGTGCCAGCAGCTTGCCCGGACAGGGGGAAGATACGCAGTATTTT,CASSLPGQGEDTQYF
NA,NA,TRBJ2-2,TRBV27,TGTGCCACTAGTGTAGGAAGGGGGACCGGGGAGCTGTTTTTT,CATSVGRGTGELFF
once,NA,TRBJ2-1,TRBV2,TGTGCCATCGACAGGAGCTCCTACAATGAGCAGTTCTTC,CAIDRSSYNEQFF
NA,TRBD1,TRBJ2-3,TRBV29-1,TGCAGCGTCGGACAGGGTGGGACAGATACGCAGTATTTT,CSVGQGGTDTQYF
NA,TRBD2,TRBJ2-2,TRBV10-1,TGCGCCAGCAGTGAAACTAGCGATAACACCGGGGAGCTGTTTTTT,CASSETSDNTGELFF
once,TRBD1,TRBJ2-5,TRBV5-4,TGTGCCAGCAGCTTAGGGGGCGGAGAGACCCAGTACTTC,CASSLGGGETQYF
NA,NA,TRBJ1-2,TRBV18,TGTGCCAGCTCACCAAAGGCACAGACGGCAAACTATGGCTACACCTTC,CASSPKAQTANYGYTF
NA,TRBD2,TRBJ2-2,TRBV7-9,TGTGCCAGCAGCTTCGGGAGGACCGGGGAGCTGTTTTTT,CASSFGRTGELFF
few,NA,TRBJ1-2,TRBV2,TGTGCCAGCAGTGGAGGGACATATGAAATATACTATGGCTACACCTTC,CASSGGTYEIYYGYTF
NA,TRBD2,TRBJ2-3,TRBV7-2,TGTGCCAGCAGCCCTCGGCTAGCGGGAGGAGGTGATACGCAGTATTTT,CASSPRLAGGGDTQYF
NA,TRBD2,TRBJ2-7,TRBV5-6,TGTGCCAGCAGCTTGGGATATAGCGGGGCCTACGAGCAGTACTTC,CASSLGYSGAYEQYF
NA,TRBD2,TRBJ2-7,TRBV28,TGTGCCAGCAGTTTAAATCCCCGACGGACTAGCGGGAACTTCTACGAGCAGTACTTC,CASSLNPRRTSGNFYEQYF
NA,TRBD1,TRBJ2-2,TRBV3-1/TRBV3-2,TGTGCCAGCAGCCCGGATAACAGGGGGTGGACCGGGGAGCTGTTTTTT,CASSPDNRGWTGELFF
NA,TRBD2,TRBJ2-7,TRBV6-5,TGTGCCAGCAGGACTAGCGGCCTCTCCTACGAGCAGTACTTC,CASRTSGLSYEQYF
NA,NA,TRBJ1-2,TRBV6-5,TGTGCCAGCAGCGCAGGGGAAGGGTCGGGAGGCTACACCTTC,CASSAGEGSGGYTF
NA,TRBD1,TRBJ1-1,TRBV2,TGTGCCAGCAGTTCGGACAGGGACGGTGAAGCTTTCTTT,CASSSDRDGEAFF
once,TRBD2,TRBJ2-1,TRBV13,TGTGCCAGCAGCTTAGTGCCTAGCGGAGCCTACAATGAGCAGTTCTTC,CASSLVPSGAYNEQFF
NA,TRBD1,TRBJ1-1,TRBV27,TGTGCCAGCAGTTTATTCCCCGGGACAGGGGAGACTGAAGCTTTCTTT,CASSLFPGTGETEAFF
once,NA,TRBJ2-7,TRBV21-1,TGTGCCAGCAGCAAAGAGGAGGATAGCGGAATCTACGAGCAGTACTTC,CASSKEEDSGIYEQYF
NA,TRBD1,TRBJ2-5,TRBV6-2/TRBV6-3,TGTGCCAGCAGTTACCGGGACAGGGGTCAAGAGACCCAGTACTTC,CASSYRDRGQETQYF
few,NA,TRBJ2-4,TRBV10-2,TGCGCCAGTAGGGACTTCTCCTTAGCCAAAAACATTCAGTACTTC,CASRDFSLAKNIQYF